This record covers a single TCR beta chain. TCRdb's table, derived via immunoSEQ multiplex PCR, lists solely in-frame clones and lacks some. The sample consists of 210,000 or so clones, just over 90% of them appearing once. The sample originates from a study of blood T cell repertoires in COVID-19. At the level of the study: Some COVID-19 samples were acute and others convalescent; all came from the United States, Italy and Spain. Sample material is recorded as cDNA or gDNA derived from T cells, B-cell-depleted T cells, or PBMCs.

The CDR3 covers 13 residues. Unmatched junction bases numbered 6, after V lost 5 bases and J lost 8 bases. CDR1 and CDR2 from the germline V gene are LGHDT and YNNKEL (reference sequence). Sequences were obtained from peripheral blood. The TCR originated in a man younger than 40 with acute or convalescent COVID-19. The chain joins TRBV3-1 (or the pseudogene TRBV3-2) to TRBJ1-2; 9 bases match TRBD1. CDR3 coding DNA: TGTGCCAGCAGCGAAGGACAGGGGAAAGGCTACACCTTC. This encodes CASSEGQGKGYTF.